This T cell receptor (beta chain) was obtained from a study of PD-1 blockade in classical Hodgkin lymphoma. Regarding the study as a whole: Relapsed/refractory patients reportedly had lower baseline diversity than newly diagnosed patients. Complete responders' diversity at baseline resembled that of newly diagnosed patients.

Germline CDR1 and CDR2: SGHDT and YYEEEE. V shed 2 bases and J shed 4 bases, with 17 bases lying between them. The CDR3 has 16 residues. Some clones are missing from TCRdb's copy, which holds only in-frame ones; the method was immunoSEQ multiplex PCR. The sample carries 50,000 or so clones, 73% recorded once. Note on this clone: Its antigen is unknown.

After autologous stem cell transplantation all patients relapsed, and prior brentuximab vedotin exposure differed between cohorts. V usage is TRBV5-6 and J usage is TRBJ2-3; D unclear. This receptor was taken from a human donor with classical Hodgkin lymphoma. The specimen comprised peripheral blood mononuclear cells (PBMCs), sampled before the second cycle of nivolumab. DNA of the CDR3: TGTGCCAGCAGCTTCGCACTACCAAAGGCACCAGATACGCAGTATTTT. Its protein product is CASSFALPKAPDTQYF.